In its sample, the clone carrying this T cell receptor beta chain was seen a few times. Its antigen is currently unknown. The V gene's germline CDR1 is SGHRS and CDR2 YFSETQ. The CDR3 loop spans 14 amino acids. The V end lost 0 bases, the J end lost 5 bases, and 12 bases lay between the germline ends. The data derive from a study of T-cell memory formation after mild COVID-19. General study results and limits: Memory sampled before infection contained some responding clones, suggesting cross-reactive memory joined. Later expanders leaned CD4+, whereas clones that contracted between day 15 and 85 were balanced CD4/CD8.

TCRdb fed the 5' RACE reads into MiXCR, producing one record per CDR3 protein. The sample shows 300,000 or so distinct CDR3 sequences, 16% of them seen only once. The TCR originated in a man aged 18 to 29 who had mild COVID-19 (a few samples of this study predate the infection). Cell type and time point are not known. J is TRBJ2-7 and V is TRBV5-1; D is undetermined. Specimen: PBMCs or a T cell subset sorted from them (not recorded which). This chain's CDR3 is CASSLGRNNHEQYF. The CDR3, as DNA: TGCGCCAGCAGCTTGGGCCGGAACAACCACGAGCAGTACTTC. Together with reference TRBV5-1 and TRBJ2-7, the CDR3 gives the full variable domain: KAGVTQTPRYLIKTRGQQVTLSCSPISGHRSVSWYQQTPGQGLQFLFEYFSETQRNKGNFPGRFSGRQFSNSRSEMNVSTLELGDSALYLCASSLGRNNHEQYFGPGTRLTVT.